This T cell receptor beta chain stems from a study of shared clonotypes between healthy human individuals. Study findings and constraints: The study found lower generation probabilities in non-shared clonotypes than in those shared by all four donors. Of the naive CD4 clonotypes, approximately 5% were shared across several donors. Having only a few donors restricted how much genetic and exposure-history diversity was captured.

Looked up from germline, CDR1 is SGHRS and CDR2 is YFSETQ. This CDR3 spans 17 amino acids. Trimming took 2 bases from V and 1 from J; bases not matched to a gene: 7. A word on this clone: Its antigen is as yet unknown.

The authors loaded roughly 200 ng DNA, tens of thousands of T cell genomes, into sorted-subset replicate PCRs. Profiling relied on immunoSEQ multiplex PCR, and the TCRdb table lists in-frame clones only, not all of them. The sample lists 800,000 to 1,200,000 clones; 78% were seen once. The sequencing input was memory CD4+ T cells from PBMCs. The subset: CD45RA-negative fraction. The chain carries TRBV5-1 and TRBJ2-2; 8 positions agree with TRBD2. The sequence derives from a man between 18 and 35 years old in good health. Some clones in this sample may be carry-over from other donors' samples. The CDR3 here is CASSLGTSGGNTGELFF. CDR3 DNA: TGCGCCAGCAGCTTAGGAACTAGCGGTGGGAACACCGGGGAGCTGTTTTTT.